The 27 T cell receptor beta chains presented below share a single source sample, sequenced in a study of response to subunit inactivated influenza vaccine. TCRdb processed the RT-PCR reads anew with MiXCR; each CDR3 protein has one entry. This table has roughly 650,000 distinct CDR3 sequences, roughly 15% appearing once. The sample here was PBMCs from blood, taken 14 to 15 days before vaccination. The source of these receptors is a middle-aged man who received an inactivated influenza vaccine.

This clonotype occurred many times. The rearrangement joins TRBV18 to TRBJ2-1; 8 bases fit TRBD1. This CDR3 has 17 amino acids. The trim removed 6 bases at V and 6 bases at J, leaving 16 bases unmatched. Germline assignment: CDR1 KGHSH and CDR2 LQKENI. The CDR3 region is CASSTSTVTGGFNEQFF. DNA for the CDR3: TGTGCCAGCTCCACCAGCACCGTAACAGGGGGTTTCAATGAGCAGTTCTTC.

This sequence joins TRBV28 and TRBJ1-2; TRBD1 agrees at 8 bases. The CDR3 consists of 13 residues. Trimming cost V 5 bases and J 7 bases; bases outside gene matches: 6. Germline V gives CDR1 MDHEN, CDR2 SYDVKM. CDR3 sequence (DNA): TGTGCCAGCAGTCAATGGACAGGGAGTGGCTACACCTTC. It specifies CASSQWTGSGYTF.

This clonotype has just a few counts. The J gene is TRBJ2-3, the V gene TRBV12-3 or TRBV12-4, with D unclear. The CDR3 has 15 residues. Trimming removed 7 bases at V and 6 bases at J, with 20 bases between. The CDR3 DNA is TGTGCCAGCACGCCGACCCAATTTCCCCCCGATACGCAGTATTTT. Protein: CASTPTQFPPDTQYF.

In its sample, this clonotype was seen a few times. The CDR3 here is CAISVQGNTEAFF. The DNA of the CDR3 is TGTGCCATCAGTGTACAGGGGAACACTGAAGCTTTCTTT. V is TRBV10-3 and J is TRBJ1-1, with D possibly being TRBD1 (6 bases). Germline loops: CDR1 ENHRY, CDR2 SYGVKD. The CDR3 contains 13 residues. Trimming took off 4 bases at V and 1 base at J, with 7 bases between the two ends.

The table lists this clonotype with a few counts. The rearrangement joins TRBV12-3 or TRBV12-4 to TRBJ2-7, with 13 bases that match TRBD2. CDR3 length: 17 residues. The V segment lost 5 bases and the J segment 2 bases; nucleotides outside the gene matches: 9. CDR3 in amino acids: CASSPEVGTSGAYEQYF. The CDR3 DNA sequence: TGTGCCAGCAGTCCCGAAGTAGGGACTAGCGGGGCCTACGAGCAGTACTTC.

This chain connects TRBV12-3 or TRBV12-4 to TRBJ2-2; possibly TRBD2 for D (5 bases). Trimming took off 0 bases at V and 8 bases at J, with 7 bases between the two ends. The CDR3 covers 13 residues. The chain's CDR3 is CASSLAGRGELFF. The CDR3 DNA sequence: TGTGCCAGCAGTTTAGCAGGGAGAGGGGAGCTGTTTTTT.

The chain employs TRBV6-2 or TRBV6-3 and TRBJ2-3; D gene ambiguous. The CDR3 is made up of 13 amino acids. V was pared by 11 bases and J by 2 bases, with 14 bases between. Looked up from germline, CDR1 is MNHEY and CDR2 is SVGEGT. CDR3 bases: TGTGCCCCCCGCCCCTCGGACACAGATACGCAGTATTTT. Translated: CAPRPSDTDTQYF.

The table lists this clonotype with a few counts. The gene calls are TRBV20-1 and TRBJ2-1; D unresolved. Per germline, CDR1 DFQATT and CDR2 SNEGSKA (reference sequence). V shed 3 bases and J shed 8 bases, with 8 bases lying between them. This CDR3 contains 11 residues. The CDR3 DNA reads as TGCAGTGCTAGCGAGTTCCATGAGCAGTTCTTC. As protein: CSASEFHEQFF.

The chain uses TRBV3-1 and TRBJ2-7, with D hard to call. Germline V gene sequence: CDR1 LGHDT, CDR2 YNNKEL (reference sequence). The V gene lost 3 bases and the J gene lost 3 bases, with 6 bases spanning the gap. The CDR3 consists of 12 residues. As DNA, the CDR3 is TGTGCCAGCAGCCACTTCAACTACGAGCAGTACTTC. It yields the protein CASSHFNYEQYF.

This clonotype was seen many times. V gene TRBV5-1 combines with J gene TRBJ1-1; 7 bases are shared with TRBD1. V lost 0 bases, J lost 7 bases, and 6 bases stayed unmatched. This CDR3 spans 14 amino acids. CDR1 SGHRS and CDR2 YFSETQ come from the germline V gene. CDR3 sequence reads: CASSLGQGGSEAFF. The CDR3 nucleotides read TGCGCCAGCAGCTTGGGACAGGGCGGGAGTGAAGCTTTCTTT.

There are many counts of this clonotype. The V and J genes are TRBV4-1 and TRBJ1-2; TRBD1 is a possible D gene (6 bases). Germline CDR1 reads MGHRA; CDR2 reads YSYEKL. Trimming shortened V by 3 bases and J by 4 bases, and 9 bases separated the two germline ends. CDR3 size: 13 residues. This CDR3 is CASSQGGAYGYTF. In DNA, the CDR3 is TGCGCCAGCAGCCAGGGGGGCGCCTATGGCTACACCTTC.

There are a few counts of this clonotype. CDR3 nucleotide sequence: TGCAGTGCTGAGACTAGCGGGGGGGCGCGGGAGACCCAGTACTTC. Translated: CSAETSGGARETQYF. V is TRBV20-1 and J is TRBJ2-5, with 14 positions matching TRBD2. The ends lost 5 bases at V and 5 bases at J; junction bases unmatched: 7. In germline, CDR1 is DFQATT, CDR2 SNEGSKA (reference sequence). This CDR3 has 15 residues.

The V and J genes are TRBV6-1 and TRBJ2-3, with 8 bases that match TRBD1. The CDR3 loop spans 18 amino acids. From germline, CDR1 is MNHNS and CDR2 SASEGT. The V segment lost 6 bases and the J segment 0 bases; nucleotides outside the gene matches: 14. Here the CDR3 reads CASRTGPPGGISTDTQYF. The CDR3 DNA follows: TGTGCCAGCAGAACAGGTCCTCCAGGGGGCATAAGCACAGATACGCAGTATTTT.

This clonotype occurred a few times. The chain employs TRBV12-3 or TRBV12-4 and TRBJ1-4; 8 bases match TRBD1. The CDR3 extends over 15 amino acids. After removal of 5 bases from V and 1 base from J, the junction contained 3 bases not matched to a gene. CDR3 nucleotides: TGTGCCAGCAGTCACACAGGGGGAACTAATGAAAAACTGTTTTTT. Amino acids: CASSHTGGTNEKLFF.

V and J are TRBV11-2 and TRBJ2-1, with TRBD2 identical over 9 bases. CDR1 and CDR2 (germline): SGHAT, FQNNGV. The CDR3 totals 19 residues. V lost 2 bases and J lost 8; bases outside the gene matches: 19. CDR3 coding DNA: TGTGCCAGCAGCTTAACAACCGGACTAGCGACGAGATCAGTTCATGAGCAGTTCTTC. Residues: CASSLTTGLATRSVHEQFF.

The sample holds a few counts of this clonotype. V is TRBV2 and J is TRBJ1-1, with D hard to call. The CDR3 runs to 14 residues. The V end was cut by 6 bases, the J end by 0 bases, with 11 bases between. The V gene's germline CDR1 is SNHLY and CDR2 FYNNEI. In DNA form, the CDR3 reads TGTGCCAGCAGCGGTGGGGTCGTGAACACTGAAGCTTTCTTT. Its protein product is CASSGGVVNTEAFF.

In its sample, this clonotype was seen a few times. The chain employs TRBV24-1 and TRBJ1-5; the D is unclear. CDR3 length: 13 amino acids. Germline-derived CDR1 and CDR2 are KGHDR and SFDVKD. The V and J ends lost 9 bases and 2 bases respectively, with 10 bases between them. In DNA, the CDR3 is TGTGCCACCTCGCAGGCGGGCAATCAGCCCCAGCATTTT. Its translation is CATSQAGNQPQHF.

The J gene is TRBJ2-5, the V gene TRBV5-1; TRBD1 is a possible D gene (5 bases). Germline assignment: CDR1 SGHRS and CDR2 YFSETQ. The CDR3 length is 15 residues. V lost 0 bases to trimming and J lost 5 bases, with 14 bases between them. The DNA of the CDR3 is TGCGCCAGCAGCTTGGCCGCTCAGGGTAGCGAGACCCAGTACTTC. Translated: CASSLAAQGSETQYF.

In its sample, this clonotype was seen a few times. J is TRBJ2-7 and V is TRBV14; D is uncertain. This CDR3 spans 13 amino acids. Trimming stripped 0 bases from V and 12 bases from J, with 15 bases between. Germline-derived CDR1 and CDR2 are SGHDN and FVKESK. CDR3 amino acids: CASSQDHQADLYF. DNA of the CDR3: TGTGCCAGCAGCCAAGACCATCAGGCGGATCTGTACTTC.

The chain has TRBV6-1 and TRBJ2-2; weak D call: TRBD1 (6 bases). The germline V gene encodes CDR1 MNHNS and CDR2 SASEGT. The CDR3 loop spans 15 amino acids. Trimming stripped 4 bases from V and 8 bases from J, with 17 bases between. The CDR3, as DNA: TGTGCCAGCAGTGCCGATTGGGGGCTAGGAGGGGAGCTGTTTTTT. The encoded protein is CASSADWGLGGELFF.

This clonotype was observed a few times. V and J are TRBV25-1 and TRBJ2-1, with 9 positions matching TRBD2. The J segment lost 6 bases and the V segment lost 5 bases, leaving 11 bases of the junction unmatched. The CDR3 spans 16 residues. Germline values: CDR1 MGHDK, CDR2 SYGVNS. CDR3 in amino acids: CASSFTRGRARNEQFF. The CDR3 DNA reads as TGTGCCAGCAGTTTCACACGCGGGAGGGCCCGCAATGAGCAGTTCTTC. Combining the CDR3 with reference TRBV25-1 and TRBJ2-1 gives the whole variable domain EADIYQTPRYLVIGTGKKITLECSQTMGHDKMYWYQQDPGMELHLIHYSYGVNSTEKGDLSSESTVSRIRTEHFPLTLESARPSHTSQYLCASSFTRGRARNEQFFGPGTRLTVL.

This clonotype was seen at least ten times. The J gene is TRBJ1-4, the V gene TRBV4-2; D is possibly TRBD1 (5 bases). The CDR3 totals 14 residues. Germline CDR1 and CDR2: LGHNA and YNFKEQ. Trimming took 3 bases from V and 7 from J, leaving 12 bases between them. CDR3 loop: CASSQGDGGEKLFF. The CDR3, as DNA: TGTGCCAGCAGCCAGGGGGATGGGGGTGAAAAACTGTTTTTT.

This clonotype occurred a few times. The rearrangement joins TRBV12-3 or TRBV12-4 to TRBJ2-1, with TRBD2 matching over 10 bases. J gave up 2 bases and V 6 bases, and 4 bases lay outside the gene matches. The CDR3 consists of 15 residues. CDR3 region: CASSWTSGPYNEQFF. The CDR3 bases are TGTGCCAGCAGCTGGACTAGCGGACCCTACAATGAGCAGTTCTTC.

The V gene is TRBV6-5, the J gene TRBJ2-5; 8 bases align to TRBD2. With V trimmed by 1 base and J by 4 bases, 8 bases remained unmatched. The germline V gene encodes CDR1 MNHEY and CDR2 SVGAGI. The CDR3 is 16 residues long. The CDR3 nucleotides read TGTGCCAGCAGTTACTACCGGGAGGGCCCAGGAGAGACCCAGTACTTC. Translating it yields CASSYYREGPGETQYF.

This clonotype turned up a few times. The genes are TRBV5-1 and TRBJ2-7; TRBD2 is a possible D gene (7 bases). Trimming took off 3 bases at V and 3 bases at J, with 13 bases between the two ends. The CDR3 has 14 residues. Per germline, CDR1 SGHRS and CDR2 YFSETQ. Here the CDR3 DNA reads TGCGCCAGCAGCTCCGGCGGGGGCCACTACGAGCAGTACTTC. Translated: CASSSGGGHYEQYF. The full variable domain, rest sourced from reference TRBV5-1 and TRBJ2-7, is KAGVTQTPRYLIKTRGQQVTLSCSPISGHRSVSWYQQTPGQGLQFLFEYFSETQRNKGNFPGRFSGRQFSNSRSEMNVSTLELGDSALYLCASSSGGGHYEQYFGPGTRLTVT.

The chain couples TRBV12-3 or TRBV12-4 to TRBJ2-2, with TRBD2 matching 10 bases. The V and J ends lost 5 bases and 5 bases, in that order; junction bases with no gene match: 2. The CDR3 is made up of 14 amino acids. The chain's CDR3 is CASSPSGRTGELFF. The CDR3 DNA reads as TGTGCCAGCAGTCCTAGCGGGAGAACCGGGGAGCTGTTTTTT.

The rearrangement uses TRBV20-1 and TRBJ2-1; tentatively, D is TRBD2 (6 bases). CDR1 and CDR2 (germline): DFQATT, SNEGSKA (reference sequence). The CDR3 has 14 residues. Between the trimmed V and J ends, which lost 1 base and 4 bases, there was a span of 11 bases. Here the CDR3 DNA reads TGCAGTGCTAGAGTAGCGGAGAGATACAATGAGCAGTTCTTC. It codes for CSARVAERYNEQFF.